The TCR beta chain under discussion was sequenced for a study of blood T cells in healthy people across ages. This clonotype was counted between two and nine times. Its specificity is not known. The junction departs from germline at one end; a sequencing error may be responsible. The CDR3 runs to 14 residues. It was with a sample-barcoded 5' primer and a J-beta primer mix that a second PCR of about 6 to 12 cycles was run. TCRdb re-called the 5' RACE reads with MiXCR, one entry per CDR3 protein. The sample has 850,000 or so distinct CDR3 sequences; more than 25% are singletons. General study results and limits: With age, beta diversity per million T cells declined roughly linearly, significantly by 40.

The clonotype was recovered from a woman aged 80 or over in good health. The V call is TRBV12-3 or TRBV12-4, the J call TRBJ2-5, with unresolved D. Material for sequencing was blood. The CDR3 protein is CASSLGSYQETRYF. The CDR3, as DNA: TGTGCCAGCAGTCTCGGGTCGTACCAAGAGACCCGGTACTTC.